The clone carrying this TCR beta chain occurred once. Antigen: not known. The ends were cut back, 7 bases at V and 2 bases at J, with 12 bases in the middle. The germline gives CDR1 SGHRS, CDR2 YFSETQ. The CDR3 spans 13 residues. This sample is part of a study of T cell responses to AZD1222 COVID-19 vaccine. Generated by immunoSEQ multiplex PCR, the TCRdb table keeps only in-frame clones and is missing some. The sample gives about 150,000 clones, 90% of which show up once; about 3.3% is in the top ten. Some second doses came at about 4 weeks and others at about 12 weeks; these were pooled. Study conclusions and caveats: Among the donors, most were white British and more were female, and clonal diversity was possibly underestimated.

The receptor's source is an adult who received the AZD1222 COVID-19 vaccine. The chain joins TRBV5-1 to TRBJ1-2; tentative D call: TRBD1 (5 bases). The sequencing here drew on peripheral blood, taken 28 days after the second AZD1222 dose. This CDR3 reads CASGPTGNYGYTF. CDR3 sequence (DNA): TGCGCCAGCGGACCCACAGGAAACTATGGCTACACCTTC.